This T cell receptor (beta chain) derives from a study of blood T cell repertoires in COVID-19. Study-level information: From the United States, Italy and Spain came samples of acute and convalescent COVID-19. Nucleic acid was either cDNA or gDNA, and it came from T cells, B-cell-depleted T cells, or PBMCs.

Here immunoSEQ multiplex PCR was the method, and the copy in TCRdb shows in-frame clones only, minus some. Of roughly 200,000 clones in the sample, 75% to 90% are singletons; the top ten hold 25% to 35%. Germline CDR1 is MNHEY and CDR2 is SMNVEV (reference sequence). V was trimmed by 2 bases and J by 4 bases, leaving 14 bases between them. The CDR3 consists of 15 residues. Sequences were obtained from peripheral blood. The TCR was taken from a man aged 40-49 years with acute or convalescent COVID-19. The chain combines TRBV27 with TRBJ1-1, with a weak D call TRBD1 (6 bases). In nucleotides, the CDR3 is TGTGCCAGCAGTTTAGCCCCACAGGGTCCCACTGAAGCTTTCTTT. As protein: CASSLAPQGPTEAFF.